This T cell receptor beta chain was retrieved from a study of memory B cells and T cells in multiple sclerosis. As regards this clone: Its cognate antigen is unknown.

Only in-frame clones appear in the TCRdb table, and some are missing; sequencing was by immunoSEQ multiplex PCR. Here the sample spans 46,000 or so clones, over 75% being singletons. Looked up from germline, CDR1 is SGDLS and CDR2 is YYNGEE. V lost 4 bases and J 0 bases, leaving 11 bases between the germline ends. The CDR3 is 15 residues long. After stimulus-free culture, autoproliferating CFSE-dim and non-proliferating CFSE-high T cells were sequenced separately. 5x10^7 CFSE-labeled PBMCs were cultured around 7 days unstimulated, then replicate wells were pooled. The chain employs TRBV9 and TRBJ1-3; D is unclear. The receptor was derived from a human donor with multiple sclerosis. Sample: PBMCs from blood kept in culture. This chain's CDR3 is CASSPGRISGNTIYF. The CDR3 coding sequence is TGTGCCAGCAGCCCCGGACGGATCTCTGGAAACACCATATATTTT.